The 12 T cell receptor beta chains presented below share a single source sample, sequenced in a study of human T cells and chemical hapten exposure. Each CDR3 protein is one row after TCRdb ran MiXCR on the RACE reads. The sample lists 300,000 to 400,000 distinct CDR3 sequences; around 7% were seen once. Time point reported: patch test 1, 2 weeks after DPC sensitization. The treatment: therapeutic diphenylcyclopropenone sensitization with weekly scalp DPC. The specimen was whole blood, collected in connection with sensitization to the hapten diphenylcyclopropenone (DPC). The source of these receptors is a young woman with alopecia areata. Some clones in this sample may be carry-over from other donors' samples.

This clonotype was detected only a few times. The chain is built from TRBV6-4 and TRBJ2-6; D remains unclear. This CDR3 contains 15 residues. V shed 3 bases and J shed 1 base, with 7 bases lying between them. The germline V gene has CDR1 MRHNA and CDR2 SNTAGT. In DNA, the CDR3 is TGTGCCAGCAGTGAAGAAGGGTCTGGGGCCAACGTCCTGACTTTC. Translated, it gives CASSEEGSGANVLTF.

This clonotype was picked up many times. The CDR3, as DNA: TGTGCCAGCAGTTACTGGGGAACAAAATATGAGCAGTTCTTC. Amino acid sequence: CASSYWGTKYEQFF. The genes are TRBV6-2 or TRBV6-3 and TRBJ2-1; D is unclear. V gave up 1 base and J gave up 8 bases, with 12 bases separating them. This CDR3 is 14 amino acids long. The germline V gene encodes CDR1 MNHEY and CDR2 SVGEGT.

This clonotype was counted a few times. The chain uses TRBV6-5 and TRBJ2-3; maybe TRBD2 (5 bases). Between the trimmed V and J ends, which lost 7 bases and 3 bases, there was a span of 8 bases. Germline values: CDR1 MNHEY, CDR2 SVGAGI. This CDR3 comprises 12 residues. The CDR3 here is CASNRGTDTQYF. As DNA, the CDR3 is TGTGCCAGCAACCGGGGTACAGATACGCAGTATTTT.

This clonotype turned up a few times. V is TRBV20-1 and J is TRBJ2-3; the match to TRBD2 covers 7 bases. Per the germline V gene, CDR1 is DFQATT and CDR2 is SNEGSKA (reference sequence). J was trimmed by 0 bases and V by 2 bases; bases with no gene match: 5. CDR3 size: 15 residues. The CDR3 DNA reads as TGCAGTGCTAGAAGGCGGGGGACTAGCACAGATACGCAGTATTTT. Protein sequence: CSARRRGTSTDTQYF.

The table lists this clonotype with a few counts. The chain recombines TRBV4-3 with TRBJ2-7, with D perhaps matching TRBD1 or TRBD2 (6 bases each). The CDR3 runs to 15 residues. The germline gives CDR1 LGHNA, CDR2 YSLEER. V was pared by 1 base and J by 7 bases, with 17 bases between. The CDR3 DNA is TGCGCCAGCAGCCAAGCTCCCTCGGAGGGGGGAGAGCAGTACTTC. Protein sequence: CASSQAPSEGGEQYF.

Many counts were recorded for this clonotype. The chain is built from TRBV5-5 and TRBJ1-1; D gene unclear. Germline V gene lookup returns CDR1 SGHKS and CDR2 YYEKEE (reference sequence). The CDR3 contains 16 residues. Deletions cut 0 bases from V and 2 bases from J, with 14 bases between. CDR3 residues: CASSLGAGRTNTEAFF. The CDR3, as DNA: TGTGCCAGCAGCTTGGGGGCAGGCCGTACTAACACTGAAGCTTTCTTT.

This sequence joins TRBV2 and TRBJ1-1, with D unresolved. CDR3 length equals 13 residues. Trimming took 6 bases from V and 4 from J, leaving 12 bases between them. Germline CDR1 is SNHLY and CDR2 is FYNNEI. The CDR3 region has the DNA TGTGCCAGCAGCATGGGTTTGGGCACTGAAGCTTTCTTT. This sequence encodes CASSMGLGTEAFF. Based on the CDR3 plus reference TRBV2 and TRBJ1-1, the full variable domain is EPEVTQTPSHQVTQMGQEVILRCVPISNHLYFYWYRQILGQKVEFLVSFYNNEISEKSEIFDDQFSVERPDGSNFTLKIRSTKLEDSAMYFCASSMGLGTEAFFGQGTRLTVV.

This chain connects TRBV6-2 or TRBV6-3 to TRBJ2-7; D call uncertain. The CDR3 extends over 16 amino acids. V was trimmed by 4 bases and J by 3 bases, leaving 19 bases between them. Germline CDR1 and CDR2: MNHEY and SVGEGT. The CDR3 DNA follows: TGTGCCAGCAGTTCGCCCTACATCAGCCTGAGCTACGAGCAGTACTTC. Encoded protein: CASSSPYISLSYEQYF.

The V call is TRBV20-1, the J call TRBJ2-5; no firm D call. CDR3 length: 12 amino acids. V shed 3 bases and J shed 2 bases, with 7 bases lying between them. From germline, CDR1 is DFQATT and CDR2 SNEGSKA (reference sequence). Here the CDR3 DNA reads TGCAGTGCTAGTGCCAGGCAAGAGACCCAGTACTTC. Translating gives CSASARQETQYF.

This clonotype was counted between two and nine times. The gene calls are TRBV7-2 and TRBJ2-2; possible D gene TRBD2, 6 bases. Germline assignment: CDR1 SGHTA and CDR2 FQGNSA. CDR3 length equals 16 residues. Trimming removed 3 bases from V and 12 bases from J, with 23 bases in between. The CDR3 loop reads CASSFGLPSLDKKLFF. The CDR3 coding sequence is TGTGCCAGCAGCTTCGGACTACCGTCGCTAGATAAGAAGCTGTTTTTT. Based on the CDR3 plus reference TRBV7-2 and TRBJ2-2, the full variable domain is GAGVSQSPSNKVTEKGKDVELRCDPISGHTALYWYRQSLGQGLEFLIYFQGNSAPDKSGLPSDRFSAERTGGSVSTLTIQRTQQEDSAVYLCASSFGLPSLDKKLFFGEGSRLTVL.

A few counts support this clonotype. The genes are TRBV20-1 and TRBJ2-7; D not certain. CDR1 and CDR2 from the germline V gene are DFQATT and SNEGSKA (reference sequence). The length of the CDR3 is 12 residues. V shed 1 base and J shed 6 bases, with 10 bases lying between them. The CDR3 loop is CSARGPNSEQYF. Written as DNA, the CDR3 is TGCAGTGCTAGAGGTCCTAACTCCGAGCAGTACTTC.

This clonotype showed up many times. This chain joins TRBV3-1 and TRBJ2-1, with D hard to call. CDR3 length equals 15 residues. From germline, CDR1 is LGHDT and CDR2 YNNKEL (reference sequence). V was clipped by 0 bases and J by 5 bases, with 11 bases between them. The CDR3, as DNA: TGTGCCAGCAGCCAAGACTTCGGGCGACACAATGAGCAGTTCTTC. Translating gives CASSQDFGRHNEQFF.